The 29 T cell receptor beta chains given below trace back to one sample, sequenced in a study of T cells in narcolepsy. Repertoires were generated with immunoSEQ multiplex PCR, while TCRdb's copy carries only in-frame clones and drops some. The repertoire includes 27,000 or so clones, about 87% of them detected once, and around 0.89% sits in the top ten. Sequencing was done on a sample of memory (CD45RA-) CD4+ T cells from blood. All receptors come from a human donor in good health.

Here the CDR3 DNA reads TGTGCCAGCAGCCTAATCGACGGACAGGGAAACAATGAGCAGTTCTTC. It specifies CASSLIDGQGNNEQFF. The chain uses TRBV7-9 and TRBJ2-1; 8 bases agree with TRBD1. The CDR3 is 16 amino acids. CDR1 and CDR2 (germline): SEHNR, FQNEAQ (reference sequence). Unmatched junction bases numbered 11, after V lost 5 bases and J lost 5 bases.

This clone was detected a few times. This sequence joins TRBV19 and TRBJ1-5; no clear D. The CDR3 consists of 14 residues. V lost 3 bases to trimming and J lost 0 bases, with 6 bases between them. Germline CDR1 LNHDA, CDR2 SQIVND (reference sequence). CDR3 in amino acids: CASSMSSSNQPQHF. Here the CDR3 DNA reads TGTGCCAGTAGTATGAGCAGTAGCAATCAGCCCCAGCATTTT.

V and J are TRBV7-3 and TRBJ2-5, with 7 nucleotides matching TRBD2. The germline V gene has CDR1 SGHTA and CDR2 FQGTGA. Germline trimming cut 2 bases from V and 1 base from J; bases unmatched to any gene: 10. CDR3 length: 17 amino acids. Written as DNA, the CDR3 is TGTGCCAGCAGCTTACTCGGGCGAGCGGGGATCCAAGAGACCCAGTACTTC. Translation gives CASSLLGRAGIQETQYF.

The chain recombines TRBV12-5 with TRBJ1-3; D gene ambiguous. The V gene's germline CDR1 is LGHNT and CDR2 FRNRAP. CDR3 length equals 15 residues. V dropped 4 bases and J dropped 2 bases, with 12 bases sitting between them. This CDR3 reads CASGSSSTAGNTIYF. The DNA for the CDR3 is TGTGCTAGTGGTTCCTCCAGCACTGCTGGAAACACCATATATTTT.

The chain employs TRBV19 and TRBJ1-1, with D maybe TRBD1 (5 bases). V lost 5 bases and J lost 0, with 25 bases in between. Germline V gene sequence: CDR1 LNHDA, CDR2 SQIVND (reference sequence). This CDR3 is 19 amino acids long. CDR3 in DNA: TGTGCCAGTAGTGAATTGTGGGGAGCAGGGACCCGCATGAACACTGAAGCTTTCTTT. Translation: CASSELWGAGTRMNTEAFF.

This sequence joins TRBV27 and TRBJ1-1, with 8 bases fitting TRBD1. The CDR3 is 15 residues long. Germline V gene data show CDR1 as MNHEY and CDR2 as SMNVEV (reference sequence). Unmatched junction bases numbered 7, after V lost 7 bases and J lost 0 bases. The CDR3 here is CASKTDRVMNTEAFF. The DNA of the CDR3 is TGTGCCAGCAAAACGGACAGGGTAATGAACACTGAAGCTTTCTTT.

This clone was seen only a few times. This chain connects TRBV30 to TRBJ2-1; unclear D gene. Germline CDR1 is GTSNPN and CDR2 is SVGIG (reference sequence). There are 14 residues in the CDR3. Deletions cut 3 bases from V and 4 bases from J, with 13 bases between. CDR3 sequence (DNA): TGTGCCTGGAGCCCTTCTGGTGTATACAATGAGCAGTTCTTC. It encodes CAWSPSGVYNEQFF.

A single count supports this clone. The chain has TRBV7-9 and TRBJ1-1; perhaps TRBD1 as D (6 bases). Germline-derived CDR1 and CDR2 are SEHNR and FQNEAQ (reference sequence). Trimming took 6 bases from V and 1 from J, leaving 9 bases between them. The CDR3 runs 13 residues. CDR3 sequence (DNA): TGTGCCAGCAGATCGGGACAGAACACTGAAGCTTTCTTT. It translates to CASRSGQNTEAFF.

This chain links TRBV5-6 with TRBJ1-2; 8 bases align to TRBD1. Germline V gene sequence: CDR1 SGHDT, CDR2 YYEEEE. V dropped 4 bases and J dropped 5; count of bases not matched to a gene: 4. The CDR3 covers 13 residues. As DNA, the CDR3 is TGTGCCAGCAGCGGGGACAGGACGTATGGCTACACCTTC. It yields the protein CASSGDRTYGYTF.

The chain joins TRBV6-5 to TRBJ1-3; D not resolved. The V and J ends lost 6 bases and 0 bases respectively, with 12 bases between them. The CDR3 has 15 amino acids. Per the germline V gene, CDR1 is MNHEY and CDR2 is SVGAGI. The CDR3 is CASRLDHSSGNTIYF. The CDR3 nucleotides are TGTGCCAGCAGACTCGACCACTCCTCTGGAAACACCATATATTTT.

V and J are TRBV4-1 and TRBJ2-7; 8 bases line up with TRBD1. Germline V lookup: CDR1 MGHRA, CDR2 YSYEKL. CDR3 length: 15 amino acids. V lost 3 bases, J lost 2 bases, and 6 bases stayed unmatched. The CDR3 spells CASSHLEGQAYEQYF. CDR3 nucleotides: TGCGCCAGCAGCCACCTGGAGGGACAGGCCTACGAGCAGTACTTC.

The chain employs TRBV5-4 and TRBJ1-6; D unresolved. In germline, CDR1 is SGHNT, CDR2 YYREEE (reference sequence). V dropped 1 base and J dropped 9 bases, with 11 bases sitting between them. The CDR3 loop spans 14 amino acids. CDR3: CASSLWADRSPLHF. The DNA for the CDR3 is TGTGCCAGCAGCTTGTGGGCGGACCGTTCACCCCTCCACTTT.

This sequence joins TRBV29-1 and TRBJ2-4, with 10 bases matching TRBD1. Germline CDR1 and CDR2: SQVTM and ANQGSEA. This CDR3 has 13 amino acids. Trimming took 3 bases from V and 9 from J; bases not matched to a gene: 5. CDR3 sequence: CSVEGQGLGIQYF. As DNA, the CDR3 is TGCAGCGTTGAGGGACAGGGGTTGGGCATTCAGTACTTC.

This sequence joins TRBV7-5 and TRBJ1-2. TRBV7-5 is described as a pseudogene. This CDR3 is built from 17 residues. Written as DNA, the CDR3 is TGTGTCAGAAGCTTAGGGAAGGCAGCCTCACTTAACTATGGCTACACCTTC. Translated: CVRSLGKAASLNYGYTF.

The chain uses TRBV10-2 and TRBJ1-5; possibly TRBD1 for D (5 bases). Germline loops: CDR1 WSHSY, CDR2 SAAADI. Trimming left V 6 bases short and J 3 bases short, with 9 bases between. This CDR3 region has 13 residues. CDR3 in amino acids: CASRRQTNQPQHF. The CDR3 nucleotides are TGCGCCAGCAGAAGACAGACCAATCAGCCCCAGCATTTT.

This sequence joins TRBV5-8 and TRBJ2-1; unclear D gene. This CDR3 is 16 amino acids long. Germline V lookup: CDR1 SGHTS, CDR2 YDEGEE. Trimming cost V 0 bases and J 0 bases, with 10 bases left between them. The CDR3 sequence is CASSLAVQRSYNEQFF. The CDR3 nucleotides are TGTGCCAGCAGCTTGGCTGTTCAACGCTCCTACAATGAGCAGTTCTTC.

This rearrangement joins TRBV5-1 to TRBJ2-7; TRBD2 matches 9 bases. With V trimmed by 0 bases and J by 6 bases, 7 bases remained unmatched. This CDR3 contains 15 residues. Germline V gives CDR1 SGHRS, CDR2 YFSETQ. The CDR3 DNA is TGCGCCAGCAGCTTGGCCGCAGCGGGAGGCTTCGAGCAGTACTTC. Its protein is CASSLAAAGGFEQYF.

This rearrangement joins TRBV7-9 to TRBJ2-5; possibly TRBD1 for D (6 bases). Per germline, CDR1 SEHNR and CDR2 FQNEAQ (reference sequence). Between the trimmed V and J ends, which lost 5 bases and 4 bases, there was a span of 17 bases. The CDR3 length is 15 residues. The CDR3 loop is CASSRGRGRGETQYF. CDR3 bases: TGTGCCAGCAGCAGAGGAAGGGGGAGAGGAGAGACCCAGTACTTC.

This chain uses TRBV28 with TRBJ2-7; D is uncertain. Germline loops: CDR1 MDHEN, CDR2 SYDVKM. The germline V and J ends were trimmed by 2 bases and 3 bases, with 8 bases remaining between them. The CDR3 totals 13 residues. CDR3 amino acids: CASSLKVDYEQYF. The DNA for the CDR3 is TGTGCCAGCAGTTTAAAGGTTGACTACGAGCAGTACTTC. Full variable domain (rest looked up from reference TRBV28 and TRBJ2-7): DVKVTQSSRYLVKRTGEKVFLECVQDMDHENMFWYRQDPGLGLRLIYFSYDVKMKEKGDIPEGYSVSREKKERFSLILESASTNQTSMYLCASSLKVDYEQYFGPGTRLTVT.

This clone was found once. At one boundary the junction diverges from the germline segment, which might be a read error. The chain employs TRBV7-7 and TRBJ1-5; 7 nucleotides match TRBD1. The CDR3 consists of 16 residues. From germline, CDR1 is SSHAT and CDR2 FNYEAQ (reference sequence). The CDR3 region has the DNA TGTGCTAGCAGCTCACCGGGACAGAATAGCAATCAGCCCCAGCATTTT. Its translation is CASSSPGQNSNQPQHF. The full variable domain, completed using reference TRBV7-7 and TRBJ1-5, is GAGVSQSPRYKVTKRGQDVTLRCDPISSHATLYWYQQALGQGPEFLTYFNYEAQPDKSGLPSDRFSAERPEGSISTLTIQRTEQRDSAMYRCASSSPGQNSNQPQHFGDGTRLSIL.

The CDR3 sequence is CASSPRDRGLYNEQFF. CDR3 coding DNA: TGTGCCAGCAGTCCCCGGGACAGGGGCCTATACAATGAGCAGTTCTTC. This rearrangement joins TRBV11-1 to TRBJ2-1, with 10 bases identical to TRBD1. In germline, CDR1 is SGHAT, CDR2 FQDESV (reference sequence). V shed 6 bases and J 4 bases; nucleotides not matched to a gene: 9. The CDR3 is 16 amino acids.

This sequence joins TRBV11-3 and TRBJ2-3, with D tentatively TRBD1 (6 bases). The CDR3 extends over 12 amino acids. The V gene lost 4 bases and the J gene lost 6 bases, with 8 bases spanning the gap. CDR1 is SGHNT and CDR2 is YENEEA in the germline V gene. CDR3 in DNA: TGTGCCAGCAGCTACCAGGGGGATACGCAGTATTTT. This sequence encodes CASSYQGDTQYF.

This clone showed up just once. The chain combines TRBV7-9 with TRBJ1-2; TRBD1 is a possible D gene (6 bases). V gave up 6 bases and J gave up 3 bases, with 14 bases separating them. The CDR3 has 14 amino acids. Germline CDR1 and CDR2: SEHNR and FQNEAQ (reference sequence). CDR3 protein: CASRQRGGDYGYTF. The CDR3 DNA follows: TGTGCCAGCAGACAGAGGGGGGGTGACTATGGCTACACCTTC.

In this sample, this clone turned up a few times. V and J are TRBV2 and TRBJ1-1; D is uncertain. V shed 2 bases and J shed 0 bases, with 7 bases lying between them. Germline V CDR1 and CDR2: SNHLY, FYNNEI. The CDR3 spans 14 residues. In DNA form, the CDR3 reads TGTGCCAGCAGTGAAACGGAGTTGAACACTGAAGCTTTCTTT. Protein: CASSETELNTEAFF. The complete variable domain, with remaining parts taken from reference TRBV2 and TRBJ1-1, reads EPEVTQTPSHQVTQMGQEVILRCVPISNHLYFYWYRQILGQKVEFLVSFYNNEISEKSEIFDDQFSVERPDGSNFTLKIRSTKLEDSAMYFCASSETELNTEAFFGQGTRLTVV.

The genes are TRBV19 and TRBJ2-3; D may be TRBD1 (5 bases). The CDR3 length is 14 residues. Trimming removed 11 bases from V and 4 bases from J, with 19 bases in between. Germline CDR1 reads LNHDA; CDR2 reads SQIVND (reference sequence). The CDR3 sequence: CAPYRGSPADTQYF. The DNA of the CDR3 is TGTGCCCCTTATAGGGGTTCCCCGGCAGATACGCAGTATTTT.

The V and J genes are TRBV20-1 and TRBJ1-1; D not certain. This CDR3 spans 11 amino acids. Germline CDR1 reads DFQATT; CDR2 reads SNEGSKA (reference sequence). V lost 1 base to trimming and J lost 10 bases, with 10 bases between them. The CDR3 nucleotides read TGCAGTGCTAGAGGGACCGGGAGAGCTTTCTTT. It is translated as CSARGTGRAFF.

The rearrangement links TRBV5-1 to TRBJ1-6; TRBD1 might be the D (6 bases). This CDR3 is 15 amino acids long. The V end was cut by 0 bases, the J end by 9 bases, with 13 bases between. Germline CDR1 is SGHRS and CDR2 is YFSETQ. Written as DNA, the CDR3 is TGCGCCAGCAGCTTGGTGGGGGCGGTCGGTTCACCCCTCCACTTT. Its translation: CASSLVGAVGSPLHF.

The CDR3 nucleotides are TGCGCCAGCACCCCGGGACTAGCGGGAGAGGGAGAGACCCAGTACTTC. It translates to CASTPGLAGEGETQYF. This chain joins TRBV5-1 and TRBJ2-5; 14 bases map to TRBD2. Germline V gene sequence: CDR1 SGHRS, CDR2 YFSETQ. The trim removed 6 bases at V and 4 bases at J, leaving 8 bases unmatched. The CDR3 is made up of 16 amino acids.

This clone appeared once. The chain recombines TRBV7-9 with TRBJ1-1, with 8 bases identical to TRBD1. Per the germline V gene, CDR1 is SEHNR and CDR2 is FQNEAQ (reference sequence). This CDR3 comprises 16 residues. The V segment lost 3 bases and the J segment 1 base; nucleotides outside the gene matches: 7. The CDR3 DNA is TGTGCCAGCAGCTTCCCTAGGACAGGGTGGAACACTGAAGCTTTCTTT. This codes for CASSFPRTGWNTEAFF. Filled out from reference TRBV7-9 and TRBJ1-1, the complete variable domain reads DTGVSQNPRHKITKRGQNVTFRCDPISEHNRLYWYRQTLGQGPEFLTYFQNEAQLEKSRLLSDRFSAERPKGSFSTLEIQRTEQGDSAMYLCASSFPRTGWNTEAFFGQGTRLTVV.